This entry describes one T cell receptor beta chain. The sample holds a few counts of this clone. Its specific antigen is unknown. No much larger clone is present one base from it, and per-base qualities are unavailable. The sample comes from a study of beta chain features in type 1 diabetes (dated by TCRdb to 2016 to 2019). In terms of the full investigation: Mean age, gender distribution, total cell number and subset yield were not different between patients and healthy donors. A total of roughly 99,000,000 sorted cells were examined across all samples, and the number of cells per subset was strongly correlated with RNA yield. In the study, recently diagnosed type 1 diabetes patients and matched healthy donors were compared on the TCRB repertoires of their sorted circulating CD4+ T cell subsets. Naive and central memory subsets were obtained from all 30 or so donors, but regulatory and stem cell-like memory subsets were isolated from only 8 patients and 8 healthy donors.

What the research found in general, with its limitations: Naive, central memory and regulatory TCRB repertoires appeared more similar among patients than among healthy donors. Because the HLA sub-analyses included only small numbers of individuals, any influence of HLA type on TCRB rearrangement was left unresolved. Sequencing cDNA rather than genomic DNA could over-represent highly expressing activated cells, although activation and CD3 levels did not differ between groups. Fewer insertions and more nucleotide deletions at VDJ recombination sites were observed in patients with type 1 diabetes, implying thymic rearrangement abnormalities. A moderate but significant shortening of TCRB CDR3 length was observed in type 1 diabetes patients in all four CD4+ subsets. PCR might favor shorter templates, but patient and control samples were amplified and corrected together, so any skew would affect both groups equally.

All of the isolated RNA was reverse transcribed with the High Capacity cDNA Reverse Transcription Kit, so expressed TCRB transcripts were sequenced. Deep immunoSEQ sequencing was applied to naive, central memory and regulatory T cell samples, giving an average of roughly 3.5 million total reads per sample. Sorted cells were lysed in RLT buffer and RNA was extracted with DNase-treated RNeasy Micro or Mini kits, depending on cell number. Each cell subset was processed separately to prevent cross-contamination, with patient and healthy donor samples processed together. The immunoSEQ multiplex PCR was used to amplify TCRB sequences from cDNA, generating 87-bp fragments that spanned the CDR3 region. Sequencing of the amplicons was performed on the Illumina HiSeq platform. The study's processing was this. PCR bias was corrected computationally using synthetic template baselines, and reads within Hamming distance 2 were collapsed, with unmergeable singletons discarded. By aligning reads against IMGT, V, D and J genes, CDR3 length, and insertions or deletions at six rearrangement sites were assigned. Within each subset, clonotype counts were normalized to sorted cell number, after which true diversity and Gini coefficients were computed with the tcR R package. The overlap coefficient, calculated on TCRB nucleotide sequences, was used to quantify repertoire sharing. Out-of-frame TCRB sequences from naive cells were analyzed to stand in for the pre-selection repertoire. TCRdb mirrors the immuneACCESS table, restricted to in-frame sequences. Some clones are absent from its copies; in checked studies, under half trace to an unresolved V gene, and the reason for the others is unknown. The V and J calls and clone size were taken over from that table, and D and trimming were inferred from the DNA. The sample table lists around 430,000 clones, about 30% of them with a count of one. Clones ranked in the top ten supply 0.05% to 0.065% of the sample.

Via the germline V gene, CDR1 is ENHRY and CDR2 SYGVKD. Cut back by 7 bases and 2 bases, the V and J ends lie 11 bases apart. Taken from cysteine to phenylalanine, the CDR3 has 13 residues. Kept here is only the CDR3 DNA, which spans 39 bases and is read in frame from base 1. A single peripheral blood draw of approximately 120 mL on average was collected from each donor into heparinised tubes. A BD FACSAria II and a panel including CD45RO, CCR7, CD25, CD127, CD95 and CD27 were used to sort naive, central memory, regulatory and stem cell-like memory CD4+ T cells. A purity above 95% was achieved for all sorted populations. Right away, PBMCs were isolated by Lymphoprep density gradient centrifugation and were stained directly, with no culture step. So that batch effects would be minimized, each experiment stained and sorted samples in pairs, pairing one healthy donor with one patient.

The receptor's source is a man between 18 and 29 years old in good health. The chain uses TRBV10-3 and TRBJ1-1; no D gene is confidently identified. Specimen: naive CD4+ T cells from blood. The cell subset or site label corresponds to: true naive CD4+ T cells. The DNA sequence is TGTGCCATCACCAGGCAGCCAAACACTGAAGCTTTCTTT. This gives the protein CAITRQPNTEAFF.